This T cell receptor (beta chain) was sequenced in a study of cytomegalovirus exposure and HLA in healthy donors. Study background: Out of 150 million to 200 million T cells, an earlier analysis found roughly 110 million unique TCR beta sequences in total. The early release's HLA-typed donors yielded 65 million to 85 million unique TCRs. The study's findings and limits: Per a later analysis, HLA-associated TCR beta chains showed more clonal expansion than other, equally common TCR beta chains.

Per the germline V gene, CDR1 is SGHNT and CDR2 is YYREEE (reference sequence). The CDR3 is 16 residues long. J gave up 5 bases and V 4 bases, and 9 bases lay outside the gene matches. The study ran its PCR with 60 Vbeta and 13 Jbeta primers. Produced via immunoSEQ multiplex PCR; TCRdb's table is partial and in-frame only. The sample records about 160,000 clones, approximately 78% being singletons. This clone came up once. Its antigen is still unknown. The V and J genes are TRBV5-4 and TRBJ2-5; 12 nucleotides agree with TRBD2. The sample consisted of PBMCs. The receptor comes from a male donor in good health and CMV-seronegative. The CDR3 region is CASSGKLAGGGETQYF. Written as DNA, the CDR3 is TGTGCCAGCAGCGGAAAACTAGCGGGGGGTGGGGAGACCCAGTACTTC.